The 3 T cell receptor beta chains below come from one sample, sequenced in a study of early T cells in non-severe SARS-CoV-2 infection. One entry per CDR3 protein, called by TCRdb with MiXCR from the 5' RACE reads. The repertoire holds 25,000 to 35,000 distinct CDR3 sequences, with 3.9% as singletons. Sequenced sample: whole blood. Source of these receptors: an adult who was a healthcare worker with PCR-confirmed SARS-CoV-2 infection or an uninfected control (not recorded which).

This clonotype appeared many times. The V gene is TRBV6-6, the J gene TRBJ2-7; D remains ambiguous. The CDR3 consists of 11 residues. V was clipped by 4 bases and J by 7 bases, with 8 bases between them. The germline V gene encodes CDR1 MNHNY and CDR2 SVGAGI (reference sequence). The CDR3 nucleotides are TGTGCCAGCAGTTCCTACAGAGAGCAGTACTTC. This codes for CASSSYREQYF.

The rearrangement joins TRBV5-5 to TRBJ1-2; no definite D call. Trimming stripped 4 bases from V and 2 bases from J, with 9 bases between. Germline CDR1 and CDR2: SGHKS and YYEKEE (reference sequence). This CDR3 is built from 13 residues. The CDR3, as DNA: TGTGCCAGCAGCATCGACGGGAACTATGGCTACACCTTC. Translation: CASSIDGNYGYTF.

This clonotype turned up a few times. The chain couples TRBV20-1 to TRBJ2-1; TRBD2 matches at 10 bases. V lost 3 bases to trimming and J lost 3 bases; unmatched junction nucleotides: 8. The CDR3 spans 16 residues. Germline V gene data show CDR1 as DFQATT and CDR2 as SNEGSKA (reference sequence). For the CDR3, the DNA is TGCAGTGCTAGCTCGGCTAGCGGGGGTTACTACAATGAGCAGTTCTTC. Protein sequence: CSASSASGGYYNEQFF.